The clone carrying this TCR beta chain was observed many times. The antigen remains unidentified. As for time point: persistent/refractory GD, antithyroid drugs over 5 years with positive TRAb. Generation of the TCR library employed RNA extracted from PBMCs. Graves' disease diagnosis followed American Thyroid Association guidelines. The data stem from a study of regulatory T cells in long-lasting Graves disease. Study at large: To qualify as persistent, Graves' disease required over 5 years of antithyroid drugs with positive TSH receptor antibodies. Findings and limits, study-wide: Patients with persistent disease showed a bias toward TRBV28, TRBJ1-2 and TRBJ2-5.

The CDR3 is made up of 14 amino acids. The junction had 4 bases not matched to a gene; V was cut back by 3 bases and J by 4 bases. Per germline, CDR1 MDHEN and CDR2 SYDVKM. The authors built TCR beta libraries using iRepertoire HTBI primers and Arm-PCR of CDR3 regions. TCRdb processed the multiplex PCR reads anew with MiXCR; each CDR3 protein has one entry. The sample holds about 470,000 distinct CDR3 sequences; about a fifth are singletons and the top ten take over 7.5%. The chain uses TRBV28 and TRBJ1-2; 8 bases fit TRBD1. This sample comprised peripheral blood mononuclear cells (PBMCs), obtained when the disease was refractory, from a patient treated with antithyroid drugs. This receptor was taken from a female donor with Graves disease. The CDR3 sequence is CASSFDRGAYGYTF. The CDR3 bases are TGTGCCAGCAGTTTCGACAGGGGAGCCTATGGCTACACCTTC.